These 15 T cell receptor beta chains came from one sample sequenced in a study of identical twins. TCRdb ran MiXCR on the 5' RACE reads and lists one entry per CDR3 protein. The repertoire holds over 600,000 distinct CDR3 sequences, with approximately 22% as singletons. In addition, the sample was reused for a study of T cells expressing NK-cell markers.

The specimen was PBMCs. The receptors were sampled from a woman between 18 and 29 years old in good health.

The chain recombines TRBV4-3 with TRBJ2-1; 8 nucleotides align to TRBD2. The V gene's germline CDR1 is LGHNA and CDR2 YSLEER. This CDR3 has 20 amino acids. The V segment lost 1 base and the J segment 0 bases; nucleotides outside the gene matches: 14. CDR3 DNA sequence: TGCGCCAGCAGCCAAGCCTCCCTAGCGGGTGCCCTGAGCTCCTACAATGAGCAGTTCTTC. Translated, it gives CASSQASLAGALSSYNEQFF.

This sequence joins TRBV6-1 and TRBJ2-5; tentatively, D is TRBD1 or TRBD2 (5 bases each). The CDR3 totals 16 residues. Trimming removed 2 bases at V and 4 bases at J, with 17 bases between. CDR1 and CDR2 (germline): MNHNS, SASEGT. The DNA for the CDR3 is TGTGCCAGCAGTGAACTAGGAAGAGGGGCTAGAGAGACCCAGTACTTC. Protein product: CASSELGRGARETQYF.

The chain combines TRBV12-3 or TRBV12-4 with TRBJ2-1, with D perhaps matching TRBD1 (5 bases). The CDR3 has 15 residues. The ends were cut back, 5 bases at V and 8 bases at J, with 19 bases in the middle. The CDR3 here is CASSPPSEKGYEQFF. The CDR3, as DNA: TGTGCCAGCAGTCCTCCTTCAGAGAAGGGGTATGAGCAGTTCTTC.

The genes are TRBV12-3 or TRBV12-4 and TRBJ2-2, with 10 bases aligning to TRBD2. The ends lost 6 bases at V and 1 base at J; junction bases unmatched: 2. The CDR3 is made up of 15 amino acids. In DNA form, the CDR3 reads TGTGCCAGCAGGTCTAGCGGGGGGAACACCGGGGAGCTGTTTTTT. Its translation is CASRSSGGNTGELFF.

The rearrangement joins TRBV7-8 to TRBJ2-5; tentatively, D is TRBD1 (5 bases). This CDR3 is 16 amino acids long. V was clipped by 3 bases and J by 4 bases, with 18 bases between them. The germline V gene encodes CDR1 SGHVS and CDR2 FQNEAQ. CDR3 protein: CASSFRVRRGRETQYF. Here the CDR3 DNA reads TGTGCCAGCAGCTTTAGGGTCAGAAGGGGAAGAGAGACCCAGTACTTC. The whole variable domain, remainder taken from reference TRBV7-8 and TRBJ2-5, is GAGVSQSPRYKVAKRGQDVALRCDPISGHVSLFWYQQALGQGPEFLTYFQNEAQLDKSGLPSDRFFAERPEGSVSTLKIQRTQQEDSAVYLCASSFRVRRGRETQYFGPGTRLLVL.

This clonotype has just a few counts. The chain carries TRBV7-2 and TRBJ2-1, with 9 nucleotides matching TRBD2. Trimming at V came to 5 bases and at J to 7 bases, leaving 6 bases not matched to a gene. CDR3 length equals 14 residues. Looked up from germline, CDR1 is SGHTA and CDR2 is FQGNSA. DNA for the CDR3: TGTGCCAGCAGCCGGACTAGCGCTAGAAATGAGCAGTTCTTC. As protein: CASSRTSARNEQFF. Together with reference TRBV7-2 and TRBJ2-1, the CDR3 gives the full variable domain: GAGVSQSPSNKVTEKGKDVELRCDPISGHTALYWYRQSLGQGLEFLIYFQGNSAPDKSGLPSDRFSAERTGGSVSTLTIQRTQQEDSAVYLCASSRTSARNEQFFGPGTRLTVL.

For this clonotype: Mismatch with germline at one junction end may stem from a read error. This chain uses TRBV6-5 with TRBJ2-3; either TRBD1 or TRBD2 may supply D (6 bases each). The germline V gene encodes CDR1 MNHEY and CDR2 SVGAGI. The CDR3 runs to 15 residues. CDR3 region: CASNYREEGTDTQYF. The CDR3 nucleotides read TGTGCCAGCAATTACAGGGAGGAAGGCACAGATACGCAGTATTTT.

This clonotype was recorded a few times. The gene calls are TRBV21-1 and TRBJ2-1; the table's TRBD1 call for D was not verified on the DNA. TRBV21-1 is recorded as a pseudogene. The CDR3 extends over 13 amino acids. The CDR3 region is CASSPVTENEQFF. In DNA, the CDR3 is TGTGCCAGCAGCCCCGTGACAGAGAATGAGCAGTTCTTC.

In this sample, this clonotype turned up a few times. V and J are TRBV29-1 and TRBJ2-1; TRBD2 might be the D (5 bases). The CDR3 has 14 residues. Trimming shortened V by 2 bases and J by 4 bases, and 12 bases separated the two germline ends. Germline assignment: CDR1 SQVTM and CDR2 ANQGSEA. The CDR3 DNA sequence: TGCAGCGTTGAATTCGTGAGGGTTTACAATGAGCAGTTCTTC. It encodes CSVEFVRVYNEQFF.

The chain uses TRBV10-3 and TRBJ2-7, with D maybe TRBD2 (5 bases). The V gene lost 6 bases and the J gene lost 7 bases, with 16 bases spanning the gap. Germline V gene sequence: CDR1 ENHRY, CDR2 SYGVKD. The CDR3 contains 13 residues. CDR3 nucleotide sequence: TGTGCCATCAGCGGGGTGGACCTTGGGGAGCAGTACTTC. Protein: CAISGVDLGEQYF.

This clonotype was seen many times. Compared with germline, one end of the junction differs, possibly owing to a read error. The V call is TRBV4-3, the J call TRBJ2-3; tentatively, D is TRBD2 (5 bases). Germline CDR1 LGHNA, CDR2 YSLEER. There are 13 residues in the CDR3. The CDR3 is CASSQDSTDTQYF. The DNA for the CDR3 is TGTGCCAGCAGTCAGGACTCCACAGATACGCAGTATTTT.

This sequence joins TRBV7-6 and TRBJ1-6; D is unresolved. Germline V gene sequence: CDR1 SGHVS, CDR2 FNYEAQ. Trimming removed 8 bases at V and 5 bases at J, with 10 bases between. CDR3 length: 13 amino acids. In DNA, the CDR3 is TGTGCCAGCGCCGGAGGCGATAATTCACCCCTCCACTTT. This codes for CASAGGDNSPLHF.

The rearrangement links TRBV20-1 to TRBJ1-4; D gene uncertain. Between the trimmed V and J ends, which lost 7 bases and 0 bases, there was a span of 3 bases. The CDR3 covers 11 residues. Germline CDR1 and CDR2: DFQATT and SNEGSKA (reference sequence). CDR3 in amino acids: CSGATNEKLFF. CDR3 DNA: TGCAGTGGAGCAACTAATGAAAAACTGTTTTTT.

This chain connects TRBV12-3 or TRBV12-4 to TRBJ2-7; tentatively, D is TRBD2 (6 bases). The CDR3 length is 13 residues. Trimming removed 8 bases at V and 7 bases at J, with 18 bases between. CDR3 amino acids: CASRFGGSEEQYF. Here the CDR3 DNA reads TGTGCCAGCCGCTTCGGAGGGAGTGAAGAGCAGTACTTC.

The chain combines TRBV3-1 with TRBJ2-1; D possibly corresponds to TRBD2 (5 bases). CDR1 and CDR2 from the germline V gene are LGHDT and YNNKEL (reference sequence). Trimming stripped 0 bases from V and 9 bases from J, with 21 bases between. This CDR3 has 17 residues. In nucleotides, the CDR3 is TGTGCCAGCAGCCAAGAGGTAGCGTGGGCACCTGGTAGTGAGCAGTTCTTC. Translated: CASSQEVAWAPGSEQFF.